These T cell receptor beta chains were read from a single sample in a study of CD8+ T cells in alopecia areata. Measured with immunoSEQ multiplex PCR; TCRdb has only the in-frame clones, and not every one. The table lists 25,000 to 40,000 clones, around 80% of them singletons. Material for sequencing was NKG2D-low CD8+ T cells sorted from blood. These receptors came from a human donor with alopecia areata. Both conserved end residues are part of each CDR3. A D gene is named only where the DNA matches it firmly. For some rows the clone size is stated as once, few or many, or as a class when expanded; others skip it.

d_gene	v_gene	j_gene	abundance	CDR3aa	CDR3nt
TRBD2	TRBV15	TRBJ2-3	once	CATSREGLAASTDTQYF	TGTGCCACCAGCAGAGAGGGACTAGCGGCTAGCACAGATACGCAGTATTTT
TRBD1	TRBV7-9	TRBJ1-4	NA	CASSPTGDSEKLFF	TGTGCCAGCAGCCCTACAGGGGACAGTGAAAAACTGTTTTTT
NA	TRBV28	TRBJ1-6	few	CASSLSVQNSPLHF	TGTGCCAGCAGTTTATCCGTACAGAATTCACCCCTCCACTTT
TRBD1	TRBV27	TRBJ2-7	NA	CASSPGTGDSYEQYF	TGTGCCAGCAGTCCCGGGACAGGGGACTCGTACGAGCAGTACTTC
NA	TRBV27	TRBJ2-7	NA	CASSLGGGAKNEQYF	TGTGCCAGCAGCCTTGGAGGAGGGGCGAAGAACGAGCAGTACTTC
NA	TRBV7-2	TRBJ2-3	NA	CASSETPDTQYF	TGTGCCAGCTCCGAGACCCCAGATACGCAGTATTTT
NA	TRBV5-6	TRBJ2-7	few	CASSLTGFSYEQYF	TGTGCCAGCAGCTTGACAGGGTTCTCCTACGAGCAGTACTTC
TRBD2	TRBV27	TRBJ2-3	NA	CASSLLPVGSGGMDTQYF	TGTGCCAGCAGTTTATTACCAGTGGGTAGCGGGGGCATGGATACGCAGTATTTT
NA	TRBV30	TRBJ1-5	NA	CAWSDKTVEDQPQHF	TGTGCCTGGAGTGACAAAACAGTAGAAGATCAGCCCCAGCATTTT
TRBD2	TRBV14	TRBJ2-1	NA	CASSQPGLAGLYNEQFF	TGTGCCAGCAGCCAGCCAGGACTAGCGGGACTCTACAATGAGCAGTTCTTC
TRBD1	TRBV5-1	TRBJ2-7	NA	CASSLGTGGLYEQYF	TGCGCCAGCAGCTTGGGGACAGGGGGCTTGTACGAGCAGTACTTC
TRBD1	TRBV30	TRBJ1-1	NA	CAWSEKQGRSAEAFF	TGTGCCTGGAGTGAAAAACAGGGGAGGTCGGCTGAAGCTTTCTTT
NA	TRBV30	TRBJ2-7	once	CAWSVRGEQYF	TGTGCCTGGAGTGTACGGGGCGAGCAGTACTTC
TRBD1	TRBV7-9	TRBJ2-7	few	CASSLGQGTNEQYF	TGTGCCAGCAGCCTAGGACAGGGGACCAACGAGCAGTACTTC
TRBD2	TRBV4-2	TRBJ2-7	NA	CASSPGEGSAYEQYF	TGTGCCAGCAGCCCCGGGGAGGGGTCAGCCTACGAGCAGTACTTC
NA	TRBV7-2	TRBJ2-2	NA	CASSLERFGELFF	TGTGCCAGCAGCTTAGAACGTTTCGGGGAGCTGTTTTTT
TRBD1	TRBV27	TRBJ2-7	NA	CASSLWAGGEYEQYF	TGTGCCAGCAGTTTATGGGCAGGGGGCGAATACGAGCAGTACTTC
NA	TRBV29-1	TRBJ2-7	NA	CSVVDAGRGQYF	TGCAGCGTTGTTGACGCGGGGCGCGGGCAGTACTTC
NA	TRBV21-1	TRBJ1-2	NA	CASSKGGSNYGYTF	TGTGCCAGCAGCAAAGGGGGGTCGAACTATGGCTACACCTTC
NA	TRBV29-1	TRBJ2-2	few	CSVVGTGELFF	TGCAGCGTTGTAGGCACCGGGGAGCTGTTTTTT
TRBD2	TRBV6-4	TRBJ2-3	NA	CASSDGGTNTQYF	TGTGCCAGCAGTGATGGCGGGACTAATACGCAGTATTTT
NA	TRBV29-1	TRBJ2-5	NA	CSVEPGRGWGETQYF	TGCAGCGTCGAACCGGGGCGAGGGTGGGGTGAGACCCAGTACTTC
NA	TRBV7-9	TRBJ1-5	NA	CASSSTRETHQPQHF	TGTGCCAGCAGCTCTACTCGGGAAACTCATCAGCCCCAGCATTTT
TRBD2	TRBV29-1	TRBJ2-1	NA	CSVEGAGGDNEQFF	TGCAGCGTTGAAGGAGCGGGAGGGGACAATGAGCAGTTCTTC
TRBD2	TRBV6-1	TRBJ2-3	few	CASSGRESDTQYF	TGTGCCAGCAGTGGGCGGGAGTCCGATACGCAGTATTTT
NA	TRBV29-1	TRBJ2-1	NA	CSVVTWESYNEQFF	TGCAGCGTTGTAACGTGGGAGTCCTACAATGAGCAGTTCTTC
NA	TRBV5-6	TRBJ2-2	NA	CASSLPPADGELFF	TGTGCCAGCAGCTTGCCCCCGGCTGACGGGGAGCTGTTTTTT
NA	TRBV4-1	TRBJ2-7	NA	CASSQEFRTDSYEQYF	TGCGCCAGCAGCCAAGAGTTTCGGACAGACTCCTACGAGCAGTACTTC
TRBD2	TRBV2	TRBJ2-1	NA	CASRDIGTSDEQFF	TGTGCCAGCAGGGATATCGGGACTAGTGATGAGCAGTTCTTC
TRBD1	TRBV29-1	TRBJ2-7	NA	CSVEGQMDYEQYF	TGCAGCGTCGAGGGACAGATGGACTACGAGCAGTACTTC
NA	TRBV2	TRBJ2-5	NA	CATREGGQETQYF	TGTGCCACCAGGGAGGGGGGCCAAGAGACCCAGTACTTC
TRBD1	TRBV2	TRBJ2-4	NA	CASSEAGRGLENIQYF	TGTGCCAGCAGTGAAGCCGGCAGGGGGCTAGAAAACATTCAGTACTTC
TRBD1	TRBV7-9	TRBJ1-3	few	CASSLADRHSGNTIYF	TGTGCCAGCAGCTTAGCGGACAGGCACTCTGGAAACACCATATATTTT
TRBD1	TRBV29-1	TRBJ2-5	NA	CSVEDGVTGDRVSQYF	TGCAGCGTTGAAGATGGGGTGACAGGGGACCGTGTGTCCCAGTACTTC
NA	TRBV27	TRBJ2-5	NA	CASIRGETQYF	TGTGCCAGCATCCGGGGGGAGACCCAGTACTTC
NA	TRBV28	TRBJ2-7	NA	CASSYLYEQYF	TGTGCCAGCAGTTACCTCTACGAGCAGTACTTC
NA	TRBV6-1	TRBJ1-5	NA	CASSPGGAVSQPQHF	TGTGCCAGCAGTCCTGGGGGCGCGGTATCTCAGCCCCAGCATTTT
NA	TRBV29-1	TRBJ2-7	NA	CSVSPLGARYEQYF	TGCAGCGTGTCCCCTCTAGGGGCGCGGTACGAGCAGTACTTC
TRBD2	TRBV7-2	TRBJ2-7	NA	CASSKREVGYEQYF	TGTGCCAGCAGTAAGCGGGAGGTGGGGTACGAGCAGTACTTC
NA	TRBV7-9	TRBJ2-1	NA	CASSAILYNEQFF	TGTGCCAGCAGTGCTATACTTTACAATGAGCAGTTCTTC
NA	TRBV29-1	TRBJ1-1	NA	CSVAPMNTEAFF	TGCAGCGTTGCTCCAATGAACACTGAAGCTTTCTTT
NA	TRBV27	TRBJ1-2	NA	CASSSTGAYGYTF	TGTGCCAGCAGTTCAACGGGGGCATATGGCTACACCTTC
NA	TRBV27	TRBJ2-7	NA	CASSHIAGVGQYF	TGTGCCAGCAGTCACATAGCCGGGGTTGGGCAGTACTTC
TRBD2	TRBV4-1	TRBJ2-7	NA	CASSHADGRAYEQYF	TGCGCCAGCAGCCATGCCGACGGGAGGGCCTACGAGCAGTACTTC
NA	TRBV30	TRBJ2-7	NA	CAWNIGDNEQYF	TGTGCCTGGAACATCGGGGACAACGAGCAGTACTTC
TRBD1	TRBV29-1	TRBJ1-1	NA	CSVDSGQENTEAFF	TGCAGCGTAGACTCAGGACAGGAGAACACTGAAGCTTTCTTT